The sequence of this T cell receptor beta chain was determined in a study of neurological immune-mediated disorders. The study's findings and limits: Expanded clones shared no identical CDR3 amino acid sequences across subjects, which suggested private TCR-beta repertoires in all groups. TCR clonal expansion peaked in HTLV-1-associated myelopathy patients and was lowest in multiple sclerosis patients.

This clonotype was picked up many times. Its matching antigen is unknown. Sample time point: longitudinal time-point 3. The starting material, 2 million PBMCs stored at -80 C, gave rise to the unsorted libraries. Trimming took 3 bases from V and 1 from J, leaving 6 bases between them. The germline gives CDR1 SEHNR, CDR2 FQNEAQ (reference sequence). The CDR3 extends over 13 amino acids. 5'RACE employing 10-nucleotide random UMIs yielded the cDNA. A single record per CDR3 protein comes from TCRdb applying MiXCR to the 5' RACE reads. The sample contains approximately 100,000 distinct CDR3 sequences, under 14% of which appear only once.

This clonotype was obtained from a female donor with HTLV-1-associated myelopathy (HAM/TSP). Sequencing input: PBMCs. This sequence joins TRBV7-9 and TRBJ1-1, with no clear D. CDR3 DNA: TGTGCCAGCAGCTTCTCACCGAACACTGAAGCTTTCTTT. Amino acid sequence: CASSFSPNTEAFF.